Listed here are 15 T cell receptor beta chains from one sample, sequenced in a study of blood T cell repertoires in COVID-19 (TCRdb year 2020). Libraries were made using the immunoSEQ multiplex PCR assay. The table comes from immuneACCESS by way of TCRdb, which keeps in-frame sequences with V and J called. Part of the clones is missing from these tables; in studies checked, under half for an unresolved V gene and the rest for unknown reasons. In all, the sample holds tens of thousands of clones, and approximately 85% of those were seen once. Clones ranked in the top ten supply 5.1% of the sample. The sequenced material came from peripheral blood. All receptors come from a man at least 80 years old with acute or convalescent COVID-19.

The chain employs TRBV3-1 (or the pseudogene TRBV3-2) and TRBJ1-2; tentative D call: TRBD1 (6 bases). V lost 6 bases and J lost 8, with 19 bases in between. The CDR3 has 14 residues. Germline V CDR1 and CDR2: LGHDT, YNNKEL (reference sequence). The CDR3: CASSPGTTRGGYTF. The CDR3 DNA reads as TGTGCCAGCAGTCCTGGGACAACCCGGGGCGGCTACACCTTC.

The chain couples TRBV7-8 to TRBJ2-7; 14 bases agree with TRBD2. Germline loops: CDR1 SGHVS, CDR2 FQNEAQ. Trimming cost V 5 bases and J 3 bases; bases outside gene matches: 9. The CDR3 covers 17 residues. CDR3: CASSQTSGGAYVYEQYF. The CDR3 nucleotides are TGTGCCAGCAGCCAGACTAGCGGGGGGGCCTACGTCTACGAGCAGTACTTC.

The rearrangement uses TRBV21-1 and TRBJ1-1; the table's TRBD1 call for D was not verified on the DNA. TRBV21-1 is designated a pseudogene. The CDR3 loop spans 17 amino acids. The CDR3 DNA is TGTGCCAGCAGCCCTCCCCCCCGGGACAGGGTTGACACTGAAGCTTTCTTT. This gives the protein CASSPPPRDRVDTEAFF.

This rearrangement joins TRBV7-7 to TRBJ2-3; 10 nucleotides match TRBD2. The CDR3 is 15 amino acids. Germline trimming cut 5 bases from V and 3 bases from J; bases unmatched to any gene: 5. CDR1 is SSHAT, CDR2 FNYEAQ, per germline (reference sequence). The CDR3 sequence is CASSPGLAVTDTQYF. CDR3 bases: TGTGCCAGCAGCCCCGGACTAGCGGTGACAGATACGCAGTATTTT.

This chain connects TRBV2 to TRBJ1-2; TRBD1 might be the D (5 bases). The CDR3 contains 13 residues. The V gene lost 10 bases and the J gene lost 5 bases, with 17 bases spanning the gap. Germline V gene lookup returns CDR1 SNHLY and CDR2 FYNNEI. The CDR3 DNA reads TGTGCCACCAGCAGGGAGGTTACGTATGGCTACACCTTC. This codes for CATSREVTYGYTF.

The chain uses TRBV7-2 and TRBJ1-2, with 9 nucleotides matching TRBD1. The V gene's germline CDR1 is SGHTA and CDR2 FQGNSA. V lost 5 bases, J lost 6 bases, and 7 bases stayed unmatched. The CDR3 is 14 amino acids. CDR3 in amino acids: CASSAGTGRDGYTF. In DNA, the CDR3 is TGTGCCAGCAGCGCCGGGACAGGGAGGGATGGCTACACCTTC.

V usage is TRBV29-1 and J usage is TRBJ1-2; 10 nucleotides align to TRBD1. Unmatched junction bases numbered 6, after V lost 7 bases and J lost 7 bases. Germline loops: CDR1 SQVTM, CDR2 ANQGSEA. This CDR3 comprises 12 residues. CDR3 protein: CSGGRQGAGYTF. In DNA form, the CDR3 reads TGCAGCGGGGGACGACAGGGGGCTGGCTACACCTTC.

V and J are TRBV28 and TRBJ2-5; 13 bases align to TRBD2. CDR1 is MDHEN, CDR2 SYDVKM, per germline. After removal of 5 bases from V and 3 bases from J, the junction contained 6 bases not matched to a gene. This CDR3 has 16 amino acids. CDR3 amino acids: CASSPTGLAGKETQYF. CDR3 bases: TGTGCCAGCAGTCCAACGGGACTAGCGGGGAAAGAGACCCAGTACTTC.

This chain connects TRBV4-3 to TRBJ2-3, with 9 bases that match TRBD2. Per germline, CDR1 LGHNA and CDR2 YSLEER. The length of the CDR3 is 17 residues. Losses at the gene ends were 1 base for V and 3 bases for J; bases not matched to a gene: 8. The CDR3 region has the DNA TGCGCCAGCAGCCAAGGAGGTGCTAGCGGGGCGACAGATACGCAGTATTTT. It translates to CASSQGGASGATDTQYF.

This sequence joins TRBV7-6 and TRBJ2-5; D is possibly TRBD1 (6 bases). Trimming pared 5 bases from V and 5 bases from J, leaving 18 bases between. Per germline, CDR1 SGHVS and CDR2 FNYEAQ. The CDR3 extends over 15 amino acids. The CDR3: CASSPTQGLGETQYF. DNA for the CDR3: TGTGCCAGCAGCCCAACGCAGGGGCTGGGGGAGACCCAGTACTTC.

The chain joins TRBV18 to TRBJ1-5; 7 bases map to TRBD1. The CDR3 consists of 14 residues. The V segment lost 4 bases and the J segment 5 bases; nucleotides outside the gene matches: 5. Per germline, CDR1 KGHSH and CDR2 LQKENI. The CDR3 spells CASSLAQGYQPQHF. The CDR3 DNA reads TGTGCCAGCTCACTAGCACAGGGGTATCAGCCCCAGCATTTT.

With regard to this clone: Other nucleotide sequences from this sample produce the same CDR3. The chain links TRBV14 to TRBJ2-3; 10 positions match TRBD2. The J segment lost 0 bases and the V segment lost 3 bases, leaving 6 bases of the junction unmatched. Per germline, CDR1 SGHDN and CDR2 FVKESK. This CDR3 is built from 17 residues. The CDR3 nucleotides are TGTGCCAGCAGCCAGTGGACTAGCGGAACTAGCACAGATACGCAGTATTTT. Translated, it gives CASSQWTSGTSTDTQYF.

This chain joins TRBV6-1 and TRBJ1-2; the D is unclear. Looked up from germline, CDR1 is MNHNS and CDR2 is SASEGT. The CDR3 loop spans 15 amino acids. V shed 3 bases and J shed 3 bases, with 14 bases lying between them. The CDR3 sequence: CASSETTNNHYGYTF. CDR3 nucleotides: TGTGCCAGCAGTGAGACAACCAATAATCACTATGGCTACACCTTC.

The rearrangement joins TRBV12-3 or TRBV12-4 to TRBJ2-1; no clear D. The CDR3 is 13 amino acids. The V end was cut by 3 bases, the J end by 4 bases, with 7 bases between. Here the CDR3 reads CASSFRFYNEQFF. The CDR3 nucleotides read TGTGCCAGCAGTTTCCGGTTTTACAATGAGCAGTTCTTC.

The chain links TRBV6-5 to TRBJ2-1; 10 bases fit TRBD2. There are 15 residues in the CDR3. Germline CDR1 MNHEY, CDR2 SVGAGI. J was trimmed by 5 bases and V by 6 bases; bases with no gene match: 7. DNA for the CDR3: TGTGCCAGCAGCTCCGGGACTAGCGCGAACAATGAGCAGTTCTTC. This sequence encodes CASSSGTSANNEQFF.